This T cell receptor beta chain emerged from a study of T cell repertoires and HLA-DP antigens. On the study more broadly: Alloreactive CD4+ T cells targeted HLA-DP on transduced HeLa. Pre-culture CD4+ samples used around 1.3 ug DNA versus around 230 ng for CD137+CD4+ sorts. General study points: Antigen presentation used HeLa cells, with total CD4+ cells responding.

This clone was detected only once. Antigen: not known. CDR1 SGDLS and CDR2 YYNGEE come from the germline V gene. The length of the CDR3 is 14 residues. V gave up 3 bases and J gave up 5 bases; unmatched junction bases: 4. Generated by immunoSEQ multiplex PCR, the TCRdb table keeps only in-frame clones and is missing some. This table holds roughly 73,000 clones, 80% found once. This sequence joins TRBV9 and TRBJ2-1; 8 positions agree with TRBD2. The sequence was obtained from a man aged 60 to 69 in good health and CMV-seronegative. Sequencing input: CD4+ T cells from PBMCs. As DNA, the CDR3 is TGTGCCAGCAGCGCGACTAGCGCAAACAATGAGCAGTTCTTC. It codes for CASSATSANNEQFF.